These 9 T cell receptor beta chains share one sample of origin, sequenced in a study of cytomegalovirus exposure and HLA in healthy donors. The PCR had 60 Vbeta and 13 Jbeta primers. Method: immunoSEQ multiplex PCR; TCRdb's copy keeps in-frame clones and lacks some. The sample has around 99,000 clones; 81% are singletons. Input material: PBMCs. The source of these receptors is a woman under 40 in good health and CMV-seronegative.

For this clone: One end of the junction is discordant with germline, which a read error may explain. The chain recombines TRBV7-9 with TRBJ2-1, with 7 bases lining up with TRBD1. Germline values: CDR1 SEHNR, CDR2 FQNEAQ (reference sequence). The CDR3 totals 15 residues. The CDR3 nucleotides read TGTTCCAGCAGCCTATCGACAGGGCCTTACAATGAGCAGTTCTTC. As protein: CSSSLSTGPYNEQFF. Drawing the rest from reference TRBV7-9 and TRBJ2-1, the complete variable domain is DTGVSQNPRHKITKRGQNVTFRCDPISEHNRLYWYRQTLGQGPEFLTYFQNEAQLEKSRLLSDRFSAERPKGSFSTLEIQRTEQGDSAMYLCSSSLSTGPYNEQFFGPGTRLTVL.

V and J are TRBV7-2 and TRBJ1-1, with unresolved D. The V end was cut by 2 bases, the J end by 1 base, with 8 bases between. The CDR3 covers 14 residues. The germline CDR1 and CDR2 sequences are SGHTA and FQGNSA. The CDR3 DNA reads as TGTGCCAGCAGCTTATCTGCAGGGAACACTGAAGCTTTCTTT. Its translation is CASSLSAGNTEAFF.

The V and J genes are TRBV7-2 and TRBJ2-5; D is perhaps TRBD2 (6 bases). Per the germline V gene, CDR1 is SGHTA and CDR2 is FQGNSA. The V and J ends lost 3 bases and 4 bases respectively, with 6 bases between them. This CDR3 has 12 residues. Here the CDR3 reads CASSLRGETQYF. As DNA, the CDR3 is TGTGCCAGCAGCTTGCGGGGAGAGACCCAGTACTTC. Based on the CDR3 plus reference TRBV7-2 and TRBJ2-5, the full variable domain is GAGVSQSPSNKVTEKGKDVELRCDPISGHTALYWYRQSLGQGLEFLIYFQGNSAPDKSGLPSDRFSAERTGGSVSTLTIQRTQQEDSAVYLCASSLRGETQYFGPGTRLLVL.

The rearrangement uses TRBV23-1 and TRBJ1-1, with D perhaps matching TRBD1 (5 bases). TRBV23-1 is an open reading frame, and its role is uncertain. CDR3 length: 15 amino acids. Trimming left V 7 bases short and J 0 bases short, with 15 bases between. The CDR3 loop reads CASTHLRDLNTEAFF. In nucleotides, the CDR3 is TGCGCCAGCACCCACCTGCGGGACCTGAACACTGAAGCTTTCTTT.

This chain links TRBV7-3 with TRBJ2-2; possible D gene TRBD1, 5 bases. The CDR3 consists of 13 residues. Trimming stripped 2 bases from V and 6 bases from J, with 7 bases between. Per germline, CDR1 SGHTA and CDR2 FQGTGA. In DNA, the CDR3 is TGTGCCAGCAGCTTATCAGGGCCCGGGGAGCTGTTTTTT. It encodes CASSLSGPGELFF. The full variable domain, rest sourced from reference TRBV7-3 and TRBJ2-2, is GAGVSQTPSNKVTEKGKYVELRCDPISGHTALYWYRQSLGQGPEFLIYFQGTGAADDSGLPNDRFFAVRPEGSVSTLKIQRTERGDSAVYLCASSLSGPGELFFGEGSRLTVL.

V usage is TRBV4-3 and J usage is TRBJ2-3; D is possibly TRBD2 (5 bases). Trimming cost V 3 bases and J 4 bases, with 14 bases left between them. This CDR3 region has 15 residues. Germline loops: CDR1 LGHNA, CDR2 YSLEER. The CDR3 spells CASSQTWESADTQYF. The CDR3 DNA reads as TGCGCCAGCAGCCAGACCTGGGAGTCGGCAGATACGCAGTATTTT.

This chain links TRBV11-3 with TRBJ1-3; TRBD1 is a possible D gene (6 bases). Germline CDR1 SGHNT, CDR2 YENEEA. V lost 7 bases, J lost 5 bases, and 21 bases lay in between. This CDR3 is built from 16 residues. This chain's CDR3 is CASTQGLGQPRNTIYF. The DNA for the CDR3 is TGTGCCAGCACCCAAGGCCTAGGACAGCCCAGAAACACCATATATTTT.

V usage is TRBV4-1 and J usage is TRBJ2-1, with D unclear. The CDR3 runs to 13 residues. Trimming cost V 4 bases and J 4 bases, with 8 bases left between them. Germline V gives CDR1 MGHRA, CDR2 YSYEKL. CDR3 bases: TGCGCCAGCAGCCGACAAAATTACAATGAGCAGTTCTTC. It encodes CASSRQNYNEQFF.

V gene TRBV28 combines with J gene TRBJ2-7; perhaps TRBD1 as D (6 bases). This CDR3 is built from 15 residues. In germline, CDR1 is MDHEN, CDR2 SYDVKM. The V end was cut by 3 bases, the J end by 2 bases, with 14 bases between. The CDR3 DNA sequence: TGTGCCAGCAGTTTCAATGGACAGTTACCCTACGAGCAGTACTTC. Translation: CASSFNGQLPYEQYF.